What follows are 15 T cell receptor beta chains derived from one specimen sequenced in a study of shared clonotypes between healthy human individuals. The protocol was immunoSEQ multiplex PCR, while the TCRdb copy is restricted to in-frame clones and leaves out a portion. The sample has roughly 2,000,000 clones, approximately 94% seen once. Only CD45RO-negative cells positively selected for CCR7 counted as naive CD8 cells, so terminally differentiated effector memory CD45RA+ cells were excluded. The specimen sequenced was naive CD8+ T cells sorted from blood. The receptor source for this set is a man aged 18 to 30 in good health.

The chain combines TRBV5-8 with TRBJ2-7; TRBD1 matches at 8 bases. The CDR3 covers 13 residues. The germline V gene has CDR1 SGHTS and CDR2 YDEGEE. Unmatched junction bases numbered 4, after V lost 4 bases and J lost 4 bases. The CDR3 here is CASSAGQAYEQYF. The CDR3, as DNA: TGTGCCAGCAGCGCGGGACAGGCTTACGAGCAGTACTTC.

The chain couples TRBV5-1 to TRBJ2-3; maybe TRBD2 (5 bases). There are 16 residues in the CDR3. From germline, CDR1 is SGHRS and CDR2 YFSETQ. Trimming removed 3 bases at V and 4 bases at J, with 18 bases between. This CDR3 is CASSSAGPPGPDTQYF. The CDR3, as DNA: TGCGCCAGCAGCTCGGCGGGCCCCCCAGGCCCAGATACGCAGTATTTT.

The V call is TRBV27, the J call TRBJ1-4, with D possibly being TRBD1 (5 bases). The germline gives CDR1 MNHEY, CDR2 SMNVEV (reference sequence). CDR3 size: 15 residues. The V gene lost 5 bases and the J gene lost 3 bases, with 13 bases spanning the gap. The CDR3 sequence is CASSTLREANEKLFF. The CDR3 coding sequence is TGTGCCAGCAGTACTCTCAGGGAGGCTAATGAAAAACTGTTTTTT.

This chain uses TRBV27 with TRBJ1-1, with TRBD1 matching 11 bases. The CDR3 is 16 residues long. J gave up 1 base and V 4 bases, and 5 bases lay outside the gene matches. The germline V gene encodes CDR1 MNHEY and CDR2 SMNVEV (reference sequence). The CDR3 here is CASSWGQGVPNTEAFF. In DNA form, the CDR3 reads TGTGCCAGCAGTTGGGGACAGGGGGTACCGAACACTGAAGCTTTCTTT.

The rearrangement links TRBV4-1 to TRBJ2-1, with D unclear. Looked up from germline, CDR1 is MGHRA and CDR2 is YSYEKL. V gave up 3 bases and J gave up 5 bases, with 5 bases separating them. CDR3 length: 12 amino acids. The CDR3 DNA reads as TGCGCCAGCAGCCATATAGACAATGAGCAGTTCTTC. It encodes CASSHIDNEQFF.

As for this clone: Other DNA sequences from this sample encode an identical CDR3 as well. This chain's CDR3 is CASSLGWTGDEQYF. The CDR3 nucleotides are TGTGCCAGCAGCTTAGGTTGGACAGGCGACGAGCAGTACTTC. The J gene is TRBJ2-7, the V gene TRBV7-6; 7 nucleotides line up with TRBD1. The CDR3 totals 14 residues. The germline V gene encodes CDR1 SGHVS and CDR2 FNYEAQ. The trim removed 1 base at V and 5 bases at J, leaving 5 bases unmatched.

The chain has TRBV4-3 and TRBJ2-7; TRBD1 aligns across 9 bases. The CDR3 is made up of 14 amino acids. CDR1 is LGHNA, CDR2 YSLEER, per germline. J lost 2 bases, V lost 4 bases, and 3 bases had no gene match. CDR3 loop: CASSPTGGTYEQYF. Here the CDR3 DNA reads TGCGCCAGCAGCCCGACAGGGGGGACCTACGAGCAGTACTTC.

Note on this clone: Just one base apart from a much larger clone, this may be a read error. Other DNA sequences in the same sample also yield this CDR3. This chain links TRBV5-4 with TRBJ2-1, with 14 bases aligning to TRBD2. V lost 2 bases to trimming and J lost 6 bases; unmatched junction nucleotides: 1. The CDR3 is 15 amino acids. CDR1 is SGHNT and CDR2 is YYREEE in the germline V gene (reference sequence). Written as DNA, the CDR3 is TGTGCCAGCAGCTTAGGACTAGCGGGGGGCAATGAGCAGTTCTTC. Protein product: CASSLGLAGGNEQFF.

For this clone: Other DNA sequences in this specimen translate into the identical CDR3. The chain links TRBV7-9 to TRBJ2-3; possibly TRBD1 for D (6 bases). Trimming pared 8 bases from V and 1 base from J, leaving 10 bases between. This CDR3 contains 13 residues. The V gene's germline CDR1 is SEHNR and CDR2 FQNEAQ (reference sequence). CDR3 DNA sequence: TGTGCCAGCGGGGGCGGCCGCACAGATACGCAGTATTTT. It specifies CASGGGRTDTQYF.

The gene calls are TRBV10-3 and TRBJ2-2; possibly TRBD1 or TRBD2 for D (6 bases each). CDR3 length equals 15 residues. The V and J ends lost 2 bases and 1 base respectively, with 8 bases between them. Germline CDR1 reads ENHRY; CDR2 reads SYGVKD. In DNA, the CDR3 is TGTGCCATCAGTGAGGGAGGGGGGAACACCGGGGAGCTGTTTTTT. Translating gives CAISEGGGNTGELFF.

The chain links TRBV15 to TRBJ2-1, with D perhaps matching TRBD2 (5 bases). Germline values: CDR1 LNHNV, CDR2 YYDKDF (reference sequence). V lost 2 bases to trimming and J lost 2 bases, with 10 bases between them. The CDR3 covers 15 residues. The CDR3 DNA is TGTGCCACCAGCAGATTTAAGCGGACCTACAATGAGCAGTTCTTC. Translated: CATSRFKRTYNEQFF.

The chain is built from TRBV27 and TRBJ2-3; TRBD2 agrees at 7 bases. The ends lost 3 bases at V and 4 bases at J; junction bases unmatched: 4. Germline assignment: CDR1 MNHEY and CDR2 SMNVEV (reference sequence). The length of the CDR3 is 14 residues. The CDR3 nucleotides read TGTGCCAGCAGTTTTCCGGGAGGAGCAGATACGCAGTATTTT. The encoded protein is CASSFPGGADTQYF.

This chain connects TRBV4-3 to TRBJ2-3; TRBD2 aligns across 10 bases. V lost 0 bases and J lost 3; bases outside the gene matches: 9. Looked up from germline, CDR1 is LGHNA and CDR2 is YSLEER. The CDR3 has 18 amino acids. The CDR3: CASSQDNPSGRDTDTQYF. CDR3 sequence (DNA): TGCGCCAGCAGCCAAGATAATCCTAGCGGGAGAGATACAGATACGCAGTATTTT.

CDR3 coding DNA: TGTGCCAGCACTTTATCTGTAAGACAGGAACTTAGCAATCAGCCCCAGCATTTT. This codes for CASTLSVRQELSNQPQHF. The V call is TRBV7-8, the J call TRBJ1-5; D might be TRBD1 (6 bases). CDR3 size: 18 residues. V gave up 7 bases and J gave up 0 bases, with 22 bases separating them. Germline-derived CDR1 and CDR2 are SGHVS and FQNEAQ.

With regard to this clone: Other DNA sequences in the same sample also yield this CDR3. The gene calls are TRBV7-9 and TRBJ1-1; possibly TRBD1 for D (5 bases). Trimming shortened V by 5 bases and J by 2 bases, and 9 bases separated the two germline ends. The V gene's germline CDR1 is SEHNR and CDR2 FQNEAQ (reference sequence). CDR3 length equals 13 residues. Here the CDR3 DNA reads TGTGCCAGCAGCGCGACAGAAAACACTGAAGCTTTCTTT. Its translation is CASSATENTEAFF.